This T cell receptor (beta chain) comes out of a study of blood T cell repertoires in COVID-19. The method was immunoSEQ multiplex PCR; TCRdb's version includes in-frame clones alone and lacks a portion of them. The sample holds some 230,000 clones, approximately 81% seen once. The TCR comes from a middle-aged man who had recovered from COVID-19. The sequencing input was peripheral blood.

CDR3 in DNA: TGTGCCATTGGGACTAGCGGGAGGAAGGCCTACGAGCAGTACTTC. Encoded protein: CAIGTSGRKAYEQYF. The V and J genes are TRBV10-3 and TRBJ2-7; 15 bases are a match to TRBD2. CDR1 and CDR2 from the germline V gene are ENHRY and SYGVKD. CDR3 length: 15 amino acids. Unmatched junction bases numbered 5, after V lost 9 bases and J lost 2 bases.